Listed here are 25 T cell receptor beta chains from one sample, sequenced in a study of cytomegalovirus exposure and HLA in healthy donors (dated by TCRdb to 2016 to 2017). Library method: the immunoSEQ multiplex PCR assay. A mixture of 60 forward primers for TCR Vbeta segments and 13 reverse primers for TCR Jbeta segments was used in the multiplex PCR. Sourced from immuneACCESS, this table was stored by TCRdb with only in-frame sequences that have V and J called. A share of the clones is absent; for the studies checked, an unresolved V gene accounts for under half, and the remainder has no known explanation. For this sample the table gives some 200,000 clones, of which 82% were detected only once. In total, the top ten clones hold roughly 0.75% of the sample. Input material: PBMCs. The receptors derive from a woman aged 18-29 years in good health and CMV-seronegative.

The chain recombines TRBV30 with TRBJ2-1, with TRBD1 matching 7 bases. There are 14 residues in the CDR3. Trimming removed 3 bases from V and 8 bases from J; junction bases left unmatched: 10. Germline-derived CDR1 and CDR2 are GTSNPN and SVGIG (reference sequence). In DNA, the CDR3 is TGTGCCTGGAGACGTCCGGGACAGTCCGATGAGCAGTTCTTC. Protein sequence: CAWRRPGQSDEQFF.

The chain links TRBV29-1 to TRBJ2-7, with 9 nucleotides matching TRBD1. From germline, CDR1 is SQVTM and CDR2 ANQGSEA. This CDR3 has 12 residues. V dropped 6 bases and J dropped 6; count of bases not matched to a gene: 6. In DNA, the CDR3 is TGCAGCGTCCGGGGACAGGGATCCGAGCAGTACTTC. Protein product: CSVRGQGSEQYF.

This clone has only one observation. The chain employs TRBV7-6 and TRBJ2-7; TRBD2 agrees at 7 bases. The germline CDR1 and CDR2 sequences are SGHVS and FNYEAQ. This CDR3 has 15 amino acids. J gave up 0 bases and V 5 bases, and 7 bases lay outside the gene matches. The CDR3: CASSRLGGSSYEQYF. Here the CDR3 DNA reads TGTGCCAGCAGCCGGCTAGGCGGGAGCTCCTACGAGCAGTACTTC.

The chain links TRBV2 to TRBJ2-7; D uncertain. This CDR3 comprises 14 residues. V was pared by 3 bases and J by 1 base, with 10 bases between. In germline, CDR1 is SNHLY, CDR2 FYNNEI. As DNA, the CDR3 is TGTGCCAGCAGTGACCGGGTTTTTTCCTACGAGCAGTACTTC. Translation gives CASSDRVFSYEQYF.

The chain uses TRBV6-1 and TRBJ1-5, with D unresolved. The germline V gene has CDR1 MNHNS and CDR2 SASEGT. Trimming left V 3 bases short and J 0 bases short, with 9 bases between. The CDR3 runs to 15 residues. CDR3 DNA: TGTGCCAGCAGTGACGAGTCCTATAGCAATCAGCCCCAGCATTTT. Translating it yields CASSDESYSNQPQHF.

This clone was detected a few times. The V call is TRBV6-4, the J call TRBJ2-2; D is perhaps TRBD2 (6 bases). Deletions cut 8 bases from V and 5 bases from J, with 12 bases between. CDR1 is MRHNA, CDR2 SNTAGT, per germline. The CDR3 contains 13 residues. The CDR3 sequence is CASRRELTGELFF. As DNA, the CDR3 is TGTGCCAGCCGTCGGGAGTTAACCGGGGAGCTGTTTTTT.

CDR3 loop: CASSEWTGGPTEAFF. CDR3 nucleotide sequence: TGTGCCAGTAGCGAGTGGACAGGGGGCCCCACTGAAGCTTTCTTT. The chain is built from TRBV19 and TRBJ1-1, with 11 nucleotides matching TRBD1. Germline CDR1 reads LNHDA; CDR2 reads SQIVND (reference sequence). V lost 6 bases to trimming and J lost 4 bases; unmatched junction nucleotides: 7. CDR3 size: 15 residues.

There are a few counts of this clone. CDR3: CATHQEGSYGYTF. The DNA for the CDR3 is TGTGCCACGCACCAGGAGGGGAGCTATGGCTACACCTTC. The rearrangement joins TRBV15 to TRBJ1-2, with D perhaps matching TRBD1 (5 bases). The V gene lost 9 bases and the J gene lost 4 bases, with 15 bases spanning the gap. Looked up from germline, CDR1 is LNHNV and CDR2 is YYDKDF (reference sequence). CDR3 length: 13 amino acids.

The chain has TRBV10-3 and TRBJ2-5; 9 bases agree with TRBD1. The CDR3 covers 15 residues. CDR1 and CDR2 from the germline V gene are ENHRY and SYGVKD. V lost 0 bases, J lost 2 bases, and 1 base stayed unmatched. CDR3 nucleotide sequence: TGTGCCATCAGTGAGTCGGGGACAGGGCAAGAGACCCAGTACTTC. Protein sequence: CAISESGTGQETQYF.

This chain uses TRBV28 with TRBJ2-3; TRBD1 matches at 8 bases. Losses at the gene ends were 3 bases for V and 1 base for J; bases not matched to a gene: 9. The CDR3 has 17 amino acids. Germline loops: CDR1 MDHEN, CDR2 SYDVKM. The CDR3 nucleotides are TGTGCCAGCAGTTTTACAGGGGGATGGCCGGGCACAGATACGCAGTATTTT. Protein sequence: CASSFTGGWPGTDTQYF.

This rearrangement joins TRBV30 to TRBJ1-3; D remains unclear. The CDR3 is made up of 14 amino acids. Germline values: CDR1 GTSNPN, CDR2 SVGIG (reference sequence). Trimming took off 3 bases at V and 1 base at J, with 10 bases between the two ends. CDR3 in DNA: TGTGCCTGGAGGCTCGGTTTTTCTGGAAACACCATATATTTT. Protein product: CAWRLGFSGNTIYF.

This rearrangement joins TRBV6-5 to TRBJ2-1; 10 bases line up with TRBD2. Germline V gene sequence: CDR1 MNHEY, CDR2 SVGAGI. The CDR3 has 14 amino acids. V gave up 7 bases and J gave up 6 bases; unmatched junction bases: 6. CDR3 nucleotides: TGTGCCAGCAATACAGCGGGAGGGCCCAATGAGCAGTTCTTC. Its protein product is CASNTAGGPNEQFF.

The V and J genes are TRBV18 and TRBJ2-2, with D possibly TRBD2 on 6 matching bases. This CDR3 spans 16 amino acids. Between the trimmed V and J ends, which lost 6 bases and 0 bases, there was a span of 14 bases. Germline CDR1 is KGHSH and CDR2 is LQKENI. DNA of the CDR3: TGTGCCAGCTCGCCCCAACTAGCAGCGAACACCGGGGAGCTGTTTTTT. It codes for CASSPQLAANTGELFF. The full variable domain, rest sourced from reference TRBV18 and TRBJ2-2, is NAGVMQNPRHLVRRRGQEARLRCSPMKGHSHVYWYRQLPEEGLKFMVYLQKENIIDESGMPKERFSAEFPKEGPSILRIQQVVRGDSAAYFCASSPQLAANTGELFFGEGSRLTVL.

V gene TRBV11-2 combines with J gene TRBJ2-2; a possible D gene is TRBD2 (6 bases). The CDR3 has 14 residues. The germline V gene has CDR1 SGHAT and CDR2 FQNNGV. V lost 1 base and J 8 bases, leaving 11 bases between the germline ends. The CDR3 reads CASSLVGSGGELFF. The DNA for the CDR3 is TGTGCCAGCAGCTTAGTTGGTAGCGGAGGGGAGCTGTTTTTT.

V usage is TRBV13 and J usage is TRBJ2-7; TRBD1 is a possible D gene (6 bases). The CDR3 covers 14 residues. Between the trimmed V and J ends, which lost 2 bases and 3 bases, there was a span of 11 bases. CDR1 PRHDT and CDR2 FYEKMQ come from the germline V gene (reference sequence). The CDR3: CASSLQGTDYEQYF. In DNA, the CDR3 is TGTGCCAGCAGCTTACAGGGGACGGACTACGAGCAGTACTTC.

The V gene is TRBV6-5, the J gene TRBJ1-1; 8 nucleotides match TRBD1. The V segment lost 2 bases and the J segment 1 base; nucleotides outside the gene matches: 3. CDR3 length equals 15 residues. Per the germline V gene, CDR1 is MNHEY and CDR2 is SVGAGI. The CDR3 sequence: CASSYNGQGNTEAFF. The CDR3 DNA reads TGTGCCAGCAGTTACAATGGACAGGGGAACACTGAAGCTTTCTTT.

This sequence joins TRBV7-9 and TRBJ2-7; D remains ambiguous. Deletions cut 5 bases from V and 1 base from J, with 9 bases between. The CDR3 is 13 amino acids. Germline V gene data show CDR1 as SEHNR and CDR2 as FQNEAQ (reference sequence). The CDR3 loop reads CASSTDWSYEQYF. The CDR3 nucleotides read TGTGCCAGCAGCACTGACTGGTCCTACGAGCAGTACTTC.

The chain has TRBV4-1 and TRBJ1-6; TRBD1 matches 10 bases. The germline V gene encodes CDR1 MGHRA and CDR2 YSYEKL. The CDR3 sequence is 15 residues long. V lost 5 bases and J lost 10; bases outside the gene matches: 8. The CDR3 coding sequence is TGCGCCAGCAGCGCAGACAGGGGGCCTCGATCACCCCTCCACTTT. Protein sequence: CASSADRGPRSPLHF.

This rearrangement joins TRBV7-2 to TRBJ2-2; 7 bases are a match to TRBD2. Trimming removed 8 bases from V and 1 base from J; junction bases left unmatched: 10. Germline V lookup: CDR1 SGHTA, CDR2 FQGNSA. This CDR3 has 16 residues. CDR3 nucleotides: TGTGCCAGCCCCCGGGCGAGCGGGATGAACACCGGGGAGCTGTTTTTT. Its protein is CASPRASGMNTGELFF.

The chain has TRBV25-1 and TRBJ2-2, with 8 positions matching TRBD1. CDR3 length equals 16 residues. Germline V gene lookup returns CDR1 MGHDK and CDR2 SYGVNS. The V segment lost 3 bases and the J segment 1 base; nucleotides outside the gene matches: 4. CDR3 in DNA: TGTGCCAGCAGTGACGGACAGGGAGGGAACACCGGGGAGCTGTTTTTT. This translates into CASSDGQGGNTGELFF.

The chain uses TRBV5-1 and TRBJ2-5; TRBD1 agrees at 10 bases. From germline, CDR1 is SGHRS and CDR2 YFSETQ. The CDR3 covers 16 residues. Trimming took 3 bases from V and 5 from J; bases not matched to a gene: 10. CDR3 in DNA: TGCGCCAGCAGCTCAGCCGGGACAGGGGTCTCGGAGACCCAGTACTTC. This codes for CASSSAGTGVSETQYF.

The CDR3 DNA follows: TGTGCCAGTAGTACACAGGGGCGCCTCACTGAAGCTTTCTTT. Translated, it gives CASSTQGRLTEAFF. V usage is TRBV19 and J usage is TRBJ1-1, with 7 nucleotides matching TRBD1. CDR3 length equals 14 residues. The junction had 6 bases not matched to a gene; V was cut back by 4 bases and J by 4 bases. CDR1 and CDR2 from the germline V gene are LNHDA and SQIVND (reference sequence).

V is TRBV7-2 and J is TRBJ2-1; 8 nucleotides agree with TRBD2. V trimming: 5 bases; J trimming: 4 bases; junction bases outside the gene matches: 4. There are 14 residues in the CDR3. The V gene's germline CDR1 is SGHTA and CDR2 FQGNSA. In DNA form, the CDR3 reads TGTGCCAGCAGCCCTAGCGGGTCGTACAATGAGCAGTTCTTC. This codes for CASSPSGSYNEQFF.

This chain's CDR3 is CASSPIPGLAITNEQFF. CDR3 bases: TGTGCCAGCAGCCCGATTCCGGGACTAGCCATTACAAATGAGCAGTTCTTC. This chain uses TRBV27 with TRBJ2-1; 9 bases match TRBD2. Unmatched junction bases numbered 16, after V lost 6 bases and J lost 7 bases. The germline V gene encodes CDR1 MNHEY and CDR2 SMNVEV (reference sequence). The CDR3 covers 17 residues.

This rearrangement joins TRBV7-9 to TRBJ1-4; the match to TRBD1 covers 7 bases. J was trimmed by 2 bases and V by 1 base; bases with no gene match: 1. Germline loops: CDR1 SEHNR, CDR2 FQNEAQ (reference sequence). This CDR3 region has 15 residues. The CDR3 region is CASSLGTGTNEKLFF. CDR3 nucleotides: TGTGCCAGCAGCTTAGGGACAGGCACTAATGAAAAACTGTTTTTT.